The 32 T cell receptor beta chains reported below all come from one sample, sequenced in a study of cytomegalovirus exposure and HLA in healthy donors. PCR involved 60 Vbeta and 13 Jbeta primers. The data were produced by immunoSEQ multiplex PCR, yet TCRdb's version contains in-frame clones alone and is incomplete. Among 100,000 or so clones listed, approximately 80% were seen once. The specimen was PBMCs. The receptors stem from a male donor in good health and CMV-seronegative.

The chain joins TRBV4-3 to TRBJ2-4, with unresolved D. CDR3 length equals 16 residues. CDR1 is LGHNA, CDR2 YSLEER, per germline. Trimming cost V 0 bases and J 0 bases, with 9 bases left between them. This CDR3 is CASSQDLVLAKNIQYF. The CDR3 bases are TGCGCCAGCAGCCAAGATTTAGTCCTAGCCAAAAACATTCAGTACTTC.

This clone was counted a few times. The chain recombines TRBV6-1 with TRBJ2-7, with a weak D call TRBD2 (6 bases). CDR3 length: 16 residues. With 3 bases removed from V and 2 bases from J, the gap between germline ends came to 17 bases. CDR1 and CDR2 (germline): MNHNS, SASEGT. The CDR3: CASSDPRFRGAYEQYF. CDR3 in DNA: TGTGCCAGCAGTGATCCTCGATTTCGCGGGGCCTACGAGCAGTACTTC.

This clone showed up just once. The chain has TRBV27 and TRBJ1-5; D may be TRBD1 (5 bases). V gave up 3 bases and J gave up 4 bases, with 13 bases separating them. Looked up from germline, CDR1 is MNHEY and CDR2 is SMNVEV (reference sequence). The CDR3 is 15 amino acids. The CDR3: CASSFQDRLNQPQHF. CDR3 nucleotides: TGTGCCAGCAGTTTTCAAGACAGATTGAATCAGCCCCAGCATTTT.

This chain connects TRBV5-1 to TRBJ1-4, with a tentative D call TRBD1 (6 bases). This CDR3 is 15 amino acids long. The germline gives CDR1 SGHRS, CDR2 YFSETQ. V lost 2 bases to trimming and J lost 2 bases, with 10 bases between them. CDR3 DNA: TGCGCCAGCAGCTTCCGGGACAATACTAATGAAAAACTGTTTTTT. It specifies CASSFRDNTNEKLFF.

The rearrangement joins TRBV27 to TRBJ2-3, with TRBD2 identical over 14 bases. Germline trimming cut 0 bases from V and 7 bases from J; bases unmatched to any gene: 9. Per the germline V gene, CDR1 is MNHEY and CDR2 is SMNVEV (reference sequence). The CDR3 runs 18 residues. The CDR3: CASSLSPGLAGEGYTQYF. The CDR3, as DNA: TGTGCCAGCAGTTTATCCCCGGGACTAGCGGGAGAGGGATATACGCAGTATTTT.

The rearrangement joins TRBV12-5 to TRBJ2-1; 7 bases are shared with TRBD2. There are 16 residues in the CDR3. V gave up 5 bases and J gave up 3 bases; unmatched junction bases: 10. Germline V gene lookup returns CDR1 LGHNT and CDR2 FRNRAP. CDR3 region: CASGPPGLAGYNEQFF. In nucleotides, the CDR3 is TGTGCTAGTGGTCCCCCGGGGTTAGCGGGCTACAATGAGCAGTTCTTC.

The V and J genes are TRBV19 and TRBJ1-1; TRBD1 might be the D (5 bases). V was shortened by 5 bases and J by 7 bases, with 20 bases between the two germline ends. The CDR3 length is 15 residues. Per germline, CDR1 LNHDA and CDR2 SQIVND (reference sequence). The DNA for the CDR3 is TGTGCCAGTAGTCCGGGGGGGGGTGCCGTCTTTGAAGCTTTCTTT. This encodes CASSPGGGAVFEAFF.

The rearrangement uses TRBV4-1 and TRBJ2-7; 11 bases fit TRBD2. V lost 4 bases, J lost 4 bases, and 6 bases stayed unmatched. The CDR3 sequence is 15 residues long. Germline CDR1 reads MGHRA; CDR2 reads YSYEKL. The CDR3 DNA sequence: TGCGCCAGCAGCCCCTCGGGACTAGCGGATTACGAGCAGTACTTC. It is translated as CASSPSGLADYEQYF.

The chain links TRBV7-2 to TRBJ2-1, with D perhaps TRBD2 (6 bases). Trimming took 2 bases from V and 2 from J, leaving 10 bases between them. The CDR3 spans 15 residues. Germline CDR1 SGHTA, CDR2 FQGNSA. CDR3: CASSLSGGTYNEQFF. The DNA of the CDR3 is TGTGCCAGCAGCTTATCCGGGGGAACCTACAATGAGCAGTTCTTC.

This sequence joins TRBV7-2 and TRBJ1-1; TRBD1 aligns across 7 bases. The CDR3 covers 14 residues. Trimming took 5 bases from V and 5 from J; bases not matched to a gene: 8. The germline V gene encodes CDR1 SGHTA and CDR2 FQGNSA. Written as DNA, the CDR3 is TGTGCCAGCAGCACAGAACAGGGGAGGACTGAAGCTTTCTTT. It encodes CASSTEQGRTEAFF.

The chain couples TRBV19 to TRBJ2-2; no clear D. CDR1 and CDR2 from the germline V gene are LNHDA and SQIVND (reference sequence). The CDR3 length is 17 residues. The V and J ends lost 0 bases and 4 bases respectively, with 15 bases between them. For the CDR3, the DNA is TGTGCCAGTAGTATAGATCATGTCGGTCGTAGCACCGGGGAGCTGTTTTTT. Amino acid sequence: CASSIDHVGRSTGELFF.

This rearrangement joins TRBV30 to TRBJ2-3, with 9 bases that match TRBD2. J was trimmed by 4 bases and V by 8 bases; bases with no gene match: 7. The germline CDR1 and CDR2 sequences are GTSNPN and SVGIG (reference sequence). This CDR3 is 13 amino acids long. The CDR3 protein is CAGSGSRADTQYF. DNA for the CDR3: TGTGCCGGTAGCGGGAGTAGGGCAGATACGCAGTATTTT.

Comments on this clone: The sample contains more than one DNA sequence encoding this CDR3. This chain links TRBV7-2 with TRBJ2-7; D is undetermined. Germline V gene sequence: CDR1 SGHTA, CDR2 FQGNSA. CDR3 length: 13 residues. V lost 3 bases and J lost 0, with 6 bases in between. The CDR3 reads CASSFDNSYEQYF. The CDR3 DNA is TGTGCCAGCAGCTTCGACAACTCCTACGAGCAGTACTTC.

This clone was detected only a few times. V gene TRBV7-9 combines with J gene TRBJ2-3; D is uncertain. Germline CDR1 SEHNR, CDR2 FQNEAQ (reference sequence). V was shortened by 5 bases and J by 4 bases, with 10 bases between the two germline ends. The CDR3 has 13 amino acids. The CDR3 DNA reads TGTGCCAGCAGCCTAACGGTGGCAGATACGCAGTATTTT. The encoded protein is CASSLTVADTQYF.

This chain joins TRBV18 and TRBJ2-7; possibly TRBD1 for D (6 bases). CDR1 is KGHSH and CDR2 is LQKENI in the germline V gene. The CDR3 totals 14 residues. V was pared by 4 bases and J by 1 base, with 11 bases between. CDR3 amino acids: CASSLRTESYEQYF. DNA for the CDR3: TGTGCCAGCTCACTGCGGACAGAGTCCTACGAGCAGTACTTC.

The chain joins TRBV15 to TRBJ2-1; D possibly corresponds to TRBD2 (6 bases). V lost 4 bases and J 1 base, leaving 11 bases between the germline ends. The CDR3 extends over 15 amino acids. Germline values: CDR1 LNHNV, CDR2 YYDKDF (reference sequence). The CDR3 DNA follows: TGTGCCACCAGCACGACGCGGGGTTCCTACAATGAGCAGTTCTTC. As protein: CATSTTRGSYNEQFF. Drawing the rest from reference TRBV15 and TRBJ2-1, the complete variable domain is DAMVIQNPRYQVTQFGKPVTLSCSQTLNHNVMYWYQQKSSQAPKLLFHYYDKDFNNEADTPDNFQSRRPNTSFCFLDIRSPGLGDTAMYLCATSTTRGSYNEQFFGPGTRLTVL.

This chain links TRBV19 with TRBJ2-5, with TRBD1 matching 7 bases. This CDR3 region has 15 residues. V was clipped by 1 base and J by 1 base; unmatched bases: 3. The V gene's germline CDR1 is LNHDA and CDR2 SQIVND (reference sequence). This CDR3 reads CASSIASGGQETQYF. The CDR3 DNA sequence: TGTGCCAGTAGTATAGCCTCAGGGGGCCAAGAGACCCAGTACTTC.

This sequence joins TRBV5-4 and TRBJ2-5; TRBD1 matches at 8 bases. This CDR3 has 18 residues. After removal of 2 bases from V and 2 bases from J, the junction contained 14 bases not matched to a gene. CDR1 is SGHNT, CDR2 YYREEE, per germline (reference sequence). The CDR3 coding sequence is TGTGCCAGCAGCTTTTCAGGGGGCGCGTCGTACCAACAAGAGACCCAGTACTTC. This codes for CASSFSGGASYQQETQYF.

The chain combines TRBV4-1 with TRBJ2-1; the D is unclear. Germline CDR1 is MGHRA and CDR2 is YSYEKL. Trimming took 0 bases from V and 8 from J, leaving 8 bases between them. There are 13 residues in the CDR3. In nucleotides, the CDR3 is TGCGCCAGCAGCCAAGACAGCGCGTATGAGCAGTTCTTC. It codes for CASSQDSAYEQFF.

The chain carries TRBV2 and TRBJ1-2; a possible D gene is TRBD1 (6 bases). The V gene lost 1 base and the J gene lost 3 bases, with 15 bases spanning the gap. The germline V gene has CDR1 SNHLY and CDR2 FYNNEI. This CDR3 is built from 16 residues. This CDR3 is CASSEVTGIGDYGYTF. CDR3 DNA sequence: TGTGCCAGCAGTGAAGTTACAGGGATTGGTGACTATGGCTACACCTTC.

J is TRBJ2-5 and V is TRBV5-1; D uncertain. The CDR3 loop spans 14 amino acids. Germline-derived CDR1 and CDR2 are SGHRS and YFSETQ. Trimming took off 1 base at V and 2 bases at J, with 9 bases between the two ends. CDR3 in amino acids: CASSLSNRQETQYF. For the CDR3, the DNA is TGCGCCAGCAGCTTGTCCAACAGACAAGAGACCCAGTACTTC.

The chain combines TRBV5-1 with TRBJ2-2; 7 nucleotides match TRBD2. Per the germline V gene, CDR1 is SGHRS and CDR2 is YFSETQ. The CDR3 totals 16 residues. J was trimmed by 2 bases and V by 3 bases; bases with no gene match: 7. The CDR3 sequence: CASSSSREVNTGELFF. The CDR3 nucleotides are TGCGCCAGCAGCTCTTCCCGGGAGGTTAACACCGGGGAGCTGTTTTTT.

The rearrangement joins TRBV10-3 to TRBJ2-1, with D maybe TRBD1 (6 bases). The V gene lost 6 bases and the J gene lost 1 base, with 7 bases spanning the gap. The CDR3 has 13 amino acids. The V gene's germline CDR1 is ENHRY and CDR2 SYGVKD. The CDR3 sequence: CAIRDSSYNEQFF. CDR3 nucleotide sequence: TGTGCCATCAGGGACAGTTCCTACAATGAGCAGTTCTTC.

The J gene is TRBJ2-3, the V gene TRBV21-1; TRBD1 is the table's D call, not checked against the DNA. TRBV21-1 is a listed pseudogene. This CDR3 region has 16 residues. The CDR3 protein is CASSSQERYSTDTQYF. CDR3 DNA sequence: TGTGCCAGCAGCTCGCAGGAAAGATATAGCACAGATACGCAGTATTTT.

J is TRBJ1-2 and V is TRBV5-4; possible D gene TRBD1, 5 bases. This CDR3 has 15 residues. Trimming removed 6 bases at V and 0 bases at J, with 15 bases between. Germline assignment: CDR1 SGHNT and CDR2 YYREEE (reference sequence). The CDR3 nucleotides are TGTGCCAGCACGCCAAGGGCAGGGACTAACTATGGCTACACCTTC. Translating gives CASTPRAGTNYGYTF.

The V call is TRBV19, the J call TRBJ1-1; TRBD1 matches at 9 bases. CDR1 is LNHDA and CDR2 is SQIVND in the germline V gene (reference sequence). This CDR3 comprises 15 residues. V was clipped by 3 bases and J by 5 bases; unmatched bases: 7. CDR3 DNA: TGTGCCAGTAGTATGGGGACAGGGTTGATAACTGAAGCTTTCTTT. Translated, it gives CASSMGTGLITEAFF.

The V call is TRBV15, the J call TRBJ2-5, with D maybe TRBD1 (6 bases). Germline loops: CDR1 LNHNV, CDR2 YYDKDF (reference sequence). The CDR3 sequence is 12 residues long. V lost 7 bases and J lost 5, with 11 bases in between. This CDR3 reads CATTQGLETQYF. CDR3 sequence (DNA): TGTGCCACCACGCAGGGGTTGGAGACCCAGTACTTC.

The genes are TRBV19 and TRBJ1-2; D is unresolved. From germline, CDR1 is LNHDA and CDR2 SQIVND (reference sequence). This CDR3 has 15 residues. The germline V and J ends were trimmed by 5 bases and 2 bases, with 15 bases remaining between them. The CDR3 nucleotides are TGTGCCAGTAGTCCCACCGAGGTCCAGAACTATGGCTACACCTTC. Residues: CASSPTEVQNYGYTF.

This chain's CDR3 is CASSWSSASSYEQYF. CDR3 bases: TGTGCCAGCAGCTGGTCAAGCGCGAGCTCCTACGAGCAGTACTTC. The V and J genes are TRBV7-9 and TRBJ2-7; D is unclear. The germline gives CDR1 SEHNR, CDR2 FQNEAQ (reference sequence). The CDR3 totals 15 residues. V gave up 4 bases and J gave up 0 bases, with 13 bases separating them.

Here the CDR3 reads CASSQDPGGQPQHF. CDR3 bases: TGTGCCAGCAGCCAGGACCCAGGGGGACAGCCCCAGCATTTT. The chain carries TRBV9 and TRBJ1-5; 7 nucleotides line up with TRBD1. The CDR3 is made up of 14 amino acids. Looked up from germline, CDR1 is SGDLS and CDR2 is YYNGEE. Trimming removed 4 bases from V and 7 bases from J; junction bases left unmatched: 8.

The chain combines TRBV7-5 with TRBJ2-1; whether TRBD1, the table's D call, matches the DNA was not checked. TRBV7-5 is tagged as a pseudogene. The length of the CDR3 is 16 residues. CDR3 region: CARSLVQDRVTNEQFF. The CDR3 DNA sequence: TGTGCCAGAAGCTTAGTGCAGGACAGGGTTACCAATGAGCAGTTCTTC.

About this clone itself: Germline and junction disagree at one end, which may indicate a read error. V is TRBV7-9 and J is TRBJ1-1; no clear D. This CDR3 is 15 amino acids long. CDR1 and CDR2 (germline): SEHNR, FQNEAQ (reference sequence). The CDR3 loop is CSSSLVRVTNTEAFF. The CDR3 DNA is TGTTCCAGCAGCTTAGTTAGAGTGACTAACACTGAAGCTTTCTTT.